The next 30 T cell receptor beta chains were all read from a single sample in a study of cytomegalovirus exposure and HLA in healthy donors. Method: immunoSEQ multiplex PCR; TCRdb's copy keeps in-frame clones and lacks some. The profile shows about 260,000 clones, about 92% of them singletons. Material: PBMCs. Receptors originate from a young woman in good health and CMV-seronegative.

This chain uses TRBV5-4 with TRBJ2-1; 7 bases fit TRBD2. The germline CDR1 and CDR2 sequences are SGHNT and YYREEE (reference sequence). This CDR3 spans 15 amino acids. V lost 4 bases and J lost 2; bases outside the gene matches: 6. As DNA, the CDR3 is TGTGCCAGCAGCGCCAGCGGGATAACCTACAATGAGCAGTTCTTC. It translates to CASSASGITYNEQFF.

V usage is TRBV11-3 and J usage is TRBJ2-3, with 10 bases aligning to TRBD2. Germline V gives CDR1 SGHNT, CDR2 YENEEA. Losses at the gene ends were 1 base for V and 5 bases for J; bases not matched to a gene: 6. This CDR3 spans 16 amino acids. CDR3 nucleotides: TGTGCCAGCAGCTTAGGAGCGGGAGGGCCCATAGATACGCAGTATTTT. Its translation: CASSLGAGGPIDTQYF.

The V call is TRBV7-2, the J call TRBJ1-5; the D gene is possibly TRBD1 (5 bases). V lost 3 bases, J lost 7 bases, and 13 bases lay in between. Per the germline V gene, CDR1 is SGHTA and CDR2 is FQGNSA. This CDR3 spans 14 amino acids. The CDR3 sequence is CASSFGGARQPQHF. The CDR3 coding sequence is TGTGCCAGCAGCTTCGGAGGGGCTCGGCAGCCCCAGCATTTT.

The chain combines TRBV4-3 with TRBJ2-2; D gene unclear. This CDR3 comprises 15 residues. Trimming left V 1 base short and J 7 bases short, with 13 bases between. CDR1 LGHNA and CDR2 YSLEER come from the germline V gene. CDR3 in amino acids: CASSQAALRGGELFF. The CDR3 bases are TGCGCCAGCAGCCAAGCAGCCTTAAGAGGCGGGGAGCTGTTTTTT.

This chain links TRBV19 with TRBJ2-7, with D hard to call. The CDR3 totals 14 residues. With 5 bases removed from V and 6 bases from J, the gap between germline ends came to 17 bases. CDR1 and CDR2 (germline): LNHDA, SQIVND (reference sequence). The CDR3 coding sequence is TGTGCCAGTAGTTCCAAAACGTCGTTAAGCGAGCAGTACTTC. Translating gives CASSSKTSLSEQYF.

The rearrangement uses TRBV6-6 and TRBJ1-1, with a weak D call TRBD1 (5 bases). The CDR3 sequence is 15 residues long. V gave up 6 bases and J gave up 4 bases, with 18 bases separating them. The germline V gene has CDR1 MNHNY and CDR2 SVGAGI (reference sequence). CDR3 in DNA: TGTGCCAGCAGGCAACCGTTGACAGCCAGCACTGAAGCTTTCTTT. Protein product: CASRQPLTASTEAFF.

This chain connects TRBV19 to TRBJ2-5, with 7 bases lining up with TRBD2. There are 14 residues in the CDR3. V shed 1 base, J shed 5 bases, and the junction held 4 bases outside the gene matches. Germline V gives CDR1 LNHDA, CDR2 SQIVND (reference sequence). CDR3 sequence: CASSIGRERETQYF. In DNA, the CDR3 is TGTGCCAGTAGTATAGGGCGGGAGCGCGAGACCCAGTACTTC.

J is TRBJ2-5 and V is TRBV7-3, with 7 bases fitting TRBD1. This CDR3 region has 14 residues. Germline trimming cut 4 bases from V and 5 bases from J; bases unmatched to any gene: 7. Germline lookup yields CDR1 SGHTA and CDR2 FQGTGA. The CDR3 is CASSSTGVGETQYF. CDR3 DNA sequence: TGTGCCAGCAGCTCCACAGGGGTGGGGGAGACCCAGTACTTC.

This chain links TRBV27 with TRBJ2-1, with D tentatively TRBD2 (5 bases). From germline, CDR1 is MNHEY and CDR2 SMNVEV (reference sequence). Trimming removed 0 bases from V and 10 bases from J, with 13 bases in between. CDR3 length: 14 amino acids. CDR3 sequence: CASSLSGEGFEQFF. CDR3 nucleotide sequence: TGTGCCAGCAGTTTATCGGGTGAGGGTTTCGAGCAGTTCTTC.

The chain joins TRBV20-1 to TRBJ2-7; D unresolved. V lost 2 bases and J 4 bases, leaving 6 bases between the germline ends. CDR3 length: 11 amino acids. Per germline, CDR1 DFQATT and CDR2 SNEGSKA (reference sequence). The CDR3 is CSARKIYEQYF. In DNA, the CDR3 is TGCAGTGCTAGAAAGATATACGAGCAGTACTTC.

The J gene is TRBJ2-7, the V gene TRBV7-2; D gene unclear. The CDR3 runs to 13 residues. Trimming removed 5 bases from V and 2 bases from J, with 10 bases in between. Germline loops: CDR1 SGHTA, CDR2 FQGNSA. The CDR3 loop is CASSLERPYEQYF. The CDR3 bases are TGTGCCAGCAGCCTAGAGAGGCCCTACGAGCAGTACTTC. Looking up the rest from reference TRBV7-2 and TRBJ2-7 gives the full variable domain: GAGVSQSPSNKVTEKGKDVELRCDPISGHTALYWYRQSLGQGLEFLIYFQGNSAPDKSGLPSDRFSAERTGGSVSTLTIQRTQQEDSAVYLCASSLERPYEQYFGPGTRLTVT.

V gene TRBV6-1 combines with J gene TRBJ1-5; 7 bases map to TRBD1. Losses at the gene ends were 3 bases for V and 4 bases for J; bases not matched to a gene: 6. The length of the CDR3 is 15 residues. Germline V gene lookup returns CDR1 MNHNS and CDR2 SASEGT. DNA of the CDR3: TGTGCCAGCAGTGATTCAGGGGGATCTAATCAGCCCCAGCATTTT. It is translated as CASSDSGGSNQPQHF.

The CDR3 coding sequence is TGTGCCAGTAGGTCCGAAGGGGGCTTCGAGACCCAGTACTTC. Encoded protein: CASRSEGGFETQYF. This chain connects TRBV19 to TRBJ2-5, with TRBD1 identical over 7 bases. This CDR3 is built from 14 residues. Germline V gene lookup returns CDR1 LNHDA and CDR2 SQIVND (reference sequence). Unmatched junction bases numbered 9, after V lost 6 bases and J lost 5 bases.

This chain joins TRBV6-1 and TRBJ1-5, with D maybe TRBD1 (6 bases). CDR3 length: 18 residues. The V gene lost 0 bases and the J gene lost 3 bases, with 18 bases spanning the gap. Germline V lookup: CDR1 MNHNS, CDR2 SASEGT. The CDR3 reads CASSEAPGGQTLNQPQHF. The CDR3 region has the DNA TGTGCCAGCAGTGAAGCTCCCGGTGGACAGACCCTCAATCAGCCCCAGCATTTT.

The genes are TRBV7-9 and TRBJ2-5, with TRBD1 matching 7 bases. Losses at the gene ends were 2 bases for V and 1 base for J; bases not matched to a gene: 7. The V gene's germline CDR1 is SEHNR and CDR2 FQNEAQ (reference sequence). The CDR3 sequence is 16 residues long. CDR3 amino acids: CASSLPQGKGQETQYF. The CDR3 DNA reads TGTGCCAGCAGCTTACCACAGGGGAAGGGCCAAGAGACCCAGTACTTC.

The gene calls are TRBV6-1 and TRBJ1-4; unclear D gene. The CDR3 is made up of 14 amino acids. Germline V gene sequence: CDR1 MNHNS, CDR2 SASEGT. Trimming shortened V by 5 bases and J by 4 bases, and 11 bases separated the two germline ends. This chain's CDR3 is CASSNSNINEKLFF. CDR3 sequence (DNA): TGTGCCAGCAGTAACAGCAATATTAATGAAAAACTGTTTTTT.

J is TRBJ2-7 and V is TRBV29-1; 8 bases are a match to TRBD2. Per the germline V gene, CDR1 is SQVTM and CDR2 is ANQGSEA. J was trimmed by 5 bases and V by 7 bases; bases with no gene match: 10. The CDR3 sequence is 13 residues long. The CDR3 protein is CSAVAGGGNEQYF. CDR3 nucleotides: TGCAGCGCTGTGGCGGGAGGAGGTAACGAGCAGTACTTC.

This clone was recorded a few times. The V gene is TRBV19, the J gene TRBJ2-2, with 12 positions matching TRBD2. The ends lost 4 bases at V and 4 bases at J; junction bases unmatched: 10. CDR3 length: 18 amino acids. CDR1 and CDR2 from the germline V gene are LNHDA and SQIVND (reference sequence). The CDR3 region has the DNA TGTGCCAGTAGTACGCGACTAGCGGGAGTAGTGGGCACCGGGGAGCTGTTTTTT. Translation gives CASSTRLAGVVGTGELFF.

The chain joins TRBV6-5 to TRBJ2-7; 9 bases fit TRBD1. With V trimmed by 0 bases and J by 7 bases, 7 bases remained unmatched. CDR1 MNHEY and CDR2 SVGAGI come from the germline V gene. This CDR3 is built from 15 residues. In nucleotides, the CDR3 is TGTGCCAGCAGTTACTCGGGTGGACAGGGGAAGGAGCAGTACTTC. Translating gives CASSYSGGQGKEQYF.

The chain recombines TRBV29-1 with TRBJ2-5, with 15 bases identical to TRBD2. The V gene end was trimmed by 4 bases and the J gene end by 0 bases; junction bases not matched to a gene: 3. The CDR3 contains 16 residues. Germline values: CDR1 SQVTM, CDR2 ANQGSEA. This CDR3 is CSVAGLAGGNQETQYF. The CDR3 DNA reads TGCAGCGTTGCGGGACTAGCGGGAGGTAACCAAGAGACCCAGTACTTC.

This chain uses TRBV7-6 with TRBJ2-2; D ambiguous. The CDR3 is 12 residues long. Germline CDR1 SGHVS, CDR2 FNYEAQ. Here the CDR3 reads CASQHDTGELFF. CDR3 coding DNA: TGTGCGTCGCAGCATGACACCGGGGAGCTGTTTTTT.

The chain couples TRBV27 to TRBJ2-5, with D possibly being TRBD1 or TRBD2 (5 bases each). The CDR3 runs 14 residues. V shed 6 bases and J shed 3 bases, with 14 bases lying between them. Germline-derived CDR1 and CDR2 are MNHEY and SMNVEV (reference sequence). The CDR3 spells CASSSAGAEETQYF. In DNA form, the CDR3 reads TGTGCCAGCAGCTCGGCCGGGGCCGAAGAGACCCAGTACTTC.

Comments on this clone: The same CDR3 can be traced to other DNA sequences in this sample. This chain connects TRBV28 to TRBJ2-7, with 8 bases aligning to TRBD1. The CDR3 is made up of 15 amino acids. V trimming: 3 bases; J trimming: 4 bases; junction bases outside the gene matches: 8. CDR1 and CDR2 (germline): MDHEN, SYDVKM. CDR3 bases: TGTGCCAGCAGTTTCAGGGGGCAGCGAAGTTACGAGCAGTACTTC. The encoded protein is CASSFRGQRSYEQYF. Complete variable domain (other parts from reference TRBV28 and TRBJ2-7): DVKVTQSSRYLVKRTGEKVFLECVQDMDHENMFWYRQDPGLGLRLIYFSYDVKMKEKGDIPEGYSVSREKKERFSLILESASTNQTSMYLCASSFRGQRSYEQYFGPGTRLTVT.

Here the CDR3 DNA reads TGTGCCAGCAGCACAATAGGGGCCGGGGAGCTGTTTTTT. Amino acids: CASSTIGAGELFF. The gene calls are TRBV7-8 and TRBJ2-2; a weak D match, TRBD1 (5 bases). Germline V lookup: CDR1 SGHVS, CDR2 FQNEAQ. The ends were cut back, 5 bases at V and 6 bases at J, with 10 bases in the middle. This CDR3 is 13 amino acids long.

The V call is TRBV6-6, the J call TRBJ1-5; D gene ambiguous. V was clipped by 5 bases and J by 6 bases, with 8 bases between them. Germline V gives CDR1 MNHNY, CDR2 SVGAGI (reference sequence). This CDR3 region has 12 residues. The CDR3 reads CASSPVGQPQHF. DNA of the CDR3: TGTGCCAGCAGTCCGGTCGGTCAGCCCCAGCATTTT.

This chain uses TRBV6-1 with TRBJ2-7; 7 bases fit TRBD2. The CDR3 contains 14 residues. The germline gives CDR1 MNHNS, CDR2 SASEGT. V lost 6 bases and J lost 6; bases outside the gene matches: 11. The CDR3 here is CASRKDTGLGEQYF. CDR3 in DNA: TGTGCCAGCAGGAAAGATACCGGACTAGGCGAGCAGTACTTC.

The chain joins TRBV5-6 to TRBJ2-7; TRBD1 is a possible D gene (6 bases). Trimming left V 0 bases short and J 6 bases short, with 19 bases between. The CDR3 runs 16 residues. Germline V lookup: CDR1 SGHDT, CDR2 YYEEEE. CDR3 loop: CASSLGLTGVSREQYF. In DNA form, the CDR3 reads TGTGCCAGCAGCTTGGGTCTGACAGGTGTGTCGCGCGAGCAGTACTTC.

This rearrangement joins TRBV4-1 to TRBJ2-4; D may match TRBD1 or TRBD2 (5 bases each). This CDR3 has 16 amino acids. The V gene lost 1 base and the J gene lost 1 base, with 11 bases spanning the gap. Per germline, CDR1 MGHRA and CDR2 YSYEKL. The chain's CDR3 is CASSQAAGAAKNIQYF. In nucleotides, the CDR3 is TGCGCCAGCAGCCAAGCAGCCGGGGCGGCCAAAAACATTCAGTACTTC.

Regarding this clone: This sample includes further DNA sequences coding for the same CDR3. The chain uses TRBV29-1 and TRBJ2-1; no definite D call. CDR3 size: 10 residues. Trimming left V 6 bases short and J 3 bases short, with 3 bases between. CDR1 and CDR2 (germline): SQVTM, ANQGSEA. The CDR3 DNA reads as TGCAGCGTAGGCTACAATGAGCAGTTCTTC. It yields the protein CSVGYNEQFF.

This rearrangement joins TRBV28 to TRBJ2-1; maybe TRBD2 (5 bases). Germline CDR1 MDHEN, CDR2 SYDVKM. V shed 5 bases and J shed 6 bases, with 11 bases lying between them. The CDR3 totals 13 residues. CDR3 sequence (DNA): TGTGCCAGCAGTCTCGGGGTTTTCAATGAGCAGTTCTTC. It codes for CASSLGVFNEQFF.